This T cell receptor beta chain comes out of a study of blood T cells in healthy people across ages. Trimming removed 9 bases at V and 4 bases at J, with 15 bases between. The CDR3 is 13 residues long. Looked up from germline, CDR1 is SNHLY and CDR2 is FYNNEI. PCR was performed a second time for about 7 to 12 cycles using a sample-barcoded 5' primer and a J-beta primer mix. TCRdb recomputed calls from the 5' RACE reads with MiXCR, one row per CDR3 protein. The sample includes about 1,500,000 distinct CDR3 sequences, about 28% of them seen just once. The chain recombines TRBV2 with TRBJ1-2; D is uncertain. This clonotype originated in a woman in her twenties or thirties in good health. Material for sequencing was blood. CDR3: CASPASGRYGYTF. The CDR3 coding sequence is TGTGCCAGTCCAGCATCCGGGCGCTATGGCTACACCTTC.